This T cell receptor (beta chain) was recorded in a study of cytomegalovirus exposure and HLA in healthy donors. Findings and caveats of the study: Whilst most TCR sequences proved rare, a subset of public TCRs occurred across many donors.

Concerning this clone itself: No antigen is known for it.

CDR3 length equals 16 residues. Trimming took off 0 bases at V and 5 bases at J, with 16 bases between the two ends. The germline V gene has CDR1 LNHNV and CDR2 YYDKDF (reference sequence). The PCR employed 60 Vbeta primers together with 13 Jbeta primers. The repertoire was sequenced with immunoSEQ multiplex PCR; TCRdb's copy has only in-frame clones and lacks some. The sample yields some 110,000 clones, about 81% seen once. The chain combines TRBV15 with TRBJ1-2; D may be TRBD1 (5 bases). Sequenced: PBMCs. This clonotype was obtained from a woman aged 25 to 39 in good health and CMV-seronegative. The CDR3 DNA sequence: TGTGCCACCAGCAGAGATTCGGACAAAATCTTTTATGGCTACACCTTC. Amino acid sequence: CATSRDSDKIFYGYTF. Full variable domain (rest looked up from reference TRBV15 and TRBJ1-2): DAMVIQNPRYQVTQFGKPVTLSCSQTLNHNVMYWYQQKSSQAPKLLFHYYDKDFNNEADTPDNFQSRRPNTSFCFLDIRSPGLGDTAMYLCATSRDSDKIFYGYTFGSGTRLTVV.